Below, 5 T cell receptor beta chains from the same sample are listed, as sequenced in a study of vaccination and CD4 T cells after COVID-19. With the Oncomine TCR Beta short-read assay, DNA from cultured CD4+ T cells was sequenced. A single record per CDR3 protein comes from TCRdb applying MiXCR to the PCR reads. The sample lists approximately 14,000 distinct CDR3 sequences; roughly 31% were seen once. Sample treatment: roughly nine-day PBMC culture with coronavirus spike peptide pools or control peptides (ViraFEST assay). The antigens for these receptors are not known. The sequencing sample was made of cultured CD4+ T cells from blood. All receptors derive from a human donor with COVID-19.

The chain joins TRBV15 to TRBJ2-5, with 12 bases identical to TRBD2. CDR1 and CDR2 (germline): LNHNV, YYDKDF (reference sequence). Losses at the gene ends were 3 bases for V and 4 bases for J; bases not matched to a gene: 9. The CDR3 is 17 amino acids. CDR3 in DNA: TGTGCCACCAGCAGTGGCCGACTAGCGGGGGTAGGAGAGACCCAGTACTTC. It encodes CATSSGRLAGVGETQYF.

The V call is TRBV4-2, the J call TRBJ2-7, with 7 bases that match TRBD1. The J segment lost 3 bases and the V segment lost 3 bases, leaving 8 bases of the junction unmatched. The germline V gene encodes CDR1 LGHNA and CDR2 YNFKEQ. The CDR3 is 15 amino acids. The CDR3 loop reads CASSQTGTEGYEQYF. CDR3 DNA sequence: TGTGCCAGCAGCCAGACCGGGACAGAAGGCTACGAGCAGTACTTC.

The chain employs TRBV7-6 and TRBJ1-3, with 7 nucleotides matching TRBD1. This CDR3 region has 16 residues. Germline V gene sequence: CDR1 SGHVS, CDR2 FNYEAQ. Losses at the gene ends were 1 base for V and 0 bases for J; bases not matched to a gene: 3. Written as DNA, the CDR3 is TGTGCCAGCAGCTTAGGGGGACAGAGCTCTGGAAACACCATATATTTT. Translated: CASSLGGQSSGNTIYF.

There are a few counts of this clonotype. The chain carries TRBV19 and TRBJ1-6; maybe TRBD1 (6 bases). The V gene lost 5 bases and the J gene lost 7 bases, with 18 bases spanning the gap. Per germline, CDR1 LNHDA and CDR2 SQIVND (reference sequence). The CDR3 loop spans 16 amino acids. The CDR3 bases are TGTGCCAGTAGTCCTACCCAGGGGAAGGGAAATTCACCCCTCCACTTT. This encodes CASSPTQGKGNSPLHF.

The V call is TRBV6-2 or TRBV6-3, the J call TRBJ2-6; TRBD2 matches at 7 bases. The CDR3 is 16 amino acids. Germline-derived CDR1 and CDR2 are MNHEY and SVGEGT. Germline trimming cut 6 bases from V and 0 bases from J; bases unmatched to any gene: 5. The CDR3 region is CASRASGISGANVLTF. The CDR3 region has the DNA TGTGCCAGCAGGGCTAGCGGAATCTCTGGGGCCAACGTCCTGACTTTC.